These 25 T cell receptor beta chains came from one sample sequenced in a study of shared clonotypes between healthy human individuals. TCRdb's table, derived via immunoSEQ multiplex PCR, lists solely in-frame clones and lacks some. The sample lists roughly 2 million clones, approximately 96% seen once, with approximately 0.13% in the top ten. The sequenced material came from naive CD4+ T cells sorted from blood. Indicated subset: CD45RA+ positively selected. The receptors derive from a man aged 18 to 29 in good health.

CDR3 nucleotide sequence: TGTGCCATCAGTGTCAGATCAGGACACTATGGCTACACCTTC. Translation: CAISVRSGHYGYTF. The V and J genes are TRBV10-3 and TRBJ1-2; D gene ambiguous. Trimming took off 4 bases at V and 3 bases at J, with 12 bases between the two ends. Germline V gene data show CDR1 as ENHRY and CDR2 as SYGVKD. This CDR3 spans 14 amino acids.

The J gene is TRBJ1-1, the V gene TRBV10-3; D gene unclear. Trimming shortened V by 6 bases and J by 0 bases, and 5 bases separated the two germline ends. Germline V gives CDR1 ENHRY, CDR2 SYGVKD. This CDR3 comprises 12 residues. The CDR3, as DNA: TGTGCCATCAGGAACATGAACACTGAAGCTTTCTTT. This sequence encodes CAIRNMNTEAFF.

J is TRBJ2-2 and V is TRBV7-9, with D tentatively TRBD1 or TRBD2 (5 bases each). The CDR3 has 15 amino acids. Germline loops: CDR1 SEHNR, CDR2 FQNEAQ (reference sequence). V gave up 1 base and J gave up 4 bases, with 10 bases separating them. For the CDR3, the DNA is TGTGCCAGCAGCTTAGGGGGACCACTCACCGGGGAGCTGTTTTTT. Its protein product is CASSLGGPLTGELFF. The full variable domain, in which reference TRBV7-9 and TRBJ2-2 provide the parts outside the CDR3, is DTGVSQNPRHKITKRGQNVTFRCDPISEHNRLYWYRQTLGQGPEFLTYFQNEAQLEKSRLLSDRFSAERPKGSFSTLEIQRTEQGDSAMYLCASSLGGPLTGELFFGEGSRLTVL.

The chain has TRBV2 and TRBJ2-5; D is ambiguous. There are 14 residues in the CDR3. The V and J ends lost 6 bases and 2 bases respectively, with 13 bases between them. CDR1 is SNHLY, CDR2 FYNNEI, per germline. The CDR3 here is CASRVGGVQETQYF. CDR3 sequence (DNA): TGTGCCAGCAGGGTTGGTGGGGTTCAAGAGACCCAGTACTTC.

The rearrangement links TRBV14 to TRBJ1-2; D unresolved. CDR1 is SGHDN, CDR2 FVKESK, per germline. V was cut by 0 bases and J by 5 bases, with 7 bases left in between. CDR3 length equals 13 residues. The CDR3 region is CASSQEAPYGYTF. The CDR3 bases are TGTGCCAGCAGCCAAGAGGCACCTTATGGCTACACCTTC.

The chain employs TRBV6-6 and TRBJ1-2, with TRBD1 matching 7 bases. CDR1 and CDR2 from the germline V gene are MNHNY and SVGAGI (reference sequence). Trimming at V came to 6 bases and at J to 7 bases, leaving 8 bases not matched to a gene. This CDR3 region has 13 residues. As DNA, the CDR3 is TGTGCCAGCAGCACCAGGGGGTCGGGTGGCTACACCTTC. Encoded protein: CASSTRGSGGYTF.

The gene calls are TRBV4-1 and TRBJ2-7; the match to TRBD1 covers 7 bases. Germline-derived CDR1 and CDR2 are MGHRA and YSYEKL. The CDR3 has 15 residues. The trim removed 2 bases at V and 1 base at J, leaving 5 bases unmatched. This CDR3 reads CASSQTGASSYEQYF. The CDR3 bases are TGCGCCAGCAGCCAAACAGGGGCCTCTTCCTACGAGCAGTACTTC.

The chain uses TRBV5-4 and TRBJ2-1; the D gene could be TRBD1 or TRBD2 (6 bases each). The length of the CDR3 is 16 residues. The ends were cut back, 3 bases at V and 0 bases at J, with 13 bases in the middle. Germline V gives CDR1 SGHNT, CDR2 YYREEE (reference sequence). This CDR3 reads CASSSSGGASYNEQFF. CDR3 DNA sequence: TGTGCCAGCAGCTCATCCGGGGGCGCCTCCTACAATGAGCAGTTCTTC.

CDR3 DNA: TGTGCCAGCACCCTAATGGTAGACCGTCCAACTAATGAAAAACTGTTTTTT. It specifies CASTLMVDRPTNEKLFF. The chain couples TRBV7-9 to TRBJ1-4, with no clear D. This CDR3 comprises 17 residues. The germline gives CDR1 SEHNR, CDR2 FQNEAQ (reference sequence). V was shortened by 7 bases and J by 0 bases, with 18 bases between the two germline ends.

The chain joins TRBV6-5 to TRBJ2-3; the match to TRBD1 covers 7 bases. The trim removed 4 bases at V and 6 bases at J, leaving 7 bases unmatched. Germline V gene lookup returns CDR1 MNHEY and CDR2 SVGAGI. The CDR3 is made up of 14 amino acids. CDR3 protein: CASSWGQPGDTQYF. In DNA form, the CDR3 reads TGTGCCAGCAGTTGGGGACAGCCAGGGGATACGCAGTATTTT.

This clone appeared a single time. This rearrangement joins TRBV10-3 to TRBJ1-2; 9 positions match TRBD1. The ends lost 4 bases at V and 10 bases at J; junction bases unmatched: 13. The CDR3 totals 15 residues. Germline CDR1 reads ENHRY; CDR2 reads SYGVKD. The CDR3 nucleotides are TGTGCCATCAGTGCCGCGCGGGACAGGGTAGATGACTACACCTTC. It is translated as CAISAARDRVDDYTF.

V is TRBV19 and J is TRBJ2-5; D unresolved. The germline CDR1 and CDR2 sequences are LNHDA and SQIVND (reference sequence). V dropped 5 bases and J dropped 4 bases, with 17 bases sitting between them. The CDR3 spans 15 residues. The CDR3 DNA sequence: TGTGCCAGTAGTCCCCCGCTGGGGTCAGGAGAGACCCAGTACTTC. Translated: CASSPPLGSGETQYF.

The rearrangement uses TRBV7-8 and TRBJ1-2; D is uncertain. The CDR3 is 14 residues long. The V gene's germline CDR1 is SGHVS and CDR2 FQNEAQ. V was trimmed by 6 bases and J by 3 bases, leaving 14 bases between them. CDR3 nucleotides: TGTGCCAGCAGTCAGACCGGCATTGACTATGGCTACACCTTC. Translating it yields CASSQTGIDYGYTF.

The chain combines TRBV5-1 with TRBJ2-5; 16 bases map to TRBD2. The germline gives CDR1 SGHRS, CDR2 YFSETQ. The CDR3 contains 19 residues. With 3 bases clipped from V and 5 bases from J, the junction kept 13 bases outside the gene matches. The CDR3 sequence is CASSSIPGLAGGFEETQYF. In DNA form, the CDR3 reads TGCGCCAGCAGCTCGATACCGGGACTAGCGGGAGGGTTTGAGGAGACCCAGTACTTC.

The chain uses TRBV28 and TRBJ2-2; D is unclear. CDR3 size: 14 residues. The germline V gene encodes CDR1 MDHEN and CDR2 SYDVKM. Trimming pared 2 bases from V and 2 bases from J, leaving 6 bases between. CDR3 nucleotides: TGTGCCAGCAGTTTAGTATCCAACACCGGGGAGCTGTTTTTT. Its translation is CASSLVSNTGELFF. Combining the CDR3 with reference TRBV28 and TRBJ2-2 gives the whole variable domain DVKVTQSSRYLVKRTGEKVFLECVQDMDHENMFWYRQDPGLGLRLIYFSYDVKMKEKGDIPEGYSVSREKKERFSLILESASTNQTSMYLCASSLVSNTGELFFGEGSRLTVL.

The V call is TRBV5-6, the J call TRBJ1-1; D uncertain. CDR1 is SGHDT and CDR2 is YYEEEE in the germline V gene. CDR3 length: 12 amino acids. The V end lost 2 bases, the J end lost 1 base, and 3 bases lay between the germline ends. The CDR3 DNA reads TGTGCCAGCAGCTTATGGAACACTGAAGCTTTCTTT. Translated, it gives CASSLWNTEAFF.

Of note for this clone: An end of the junction does not agree with germline; a read error may underlie this. The chain links TRBV7-9 to TRBJ2-7; 8 bases map to TRBD2. This CDR3 has 15 amino acids. Germline V gene lookup returns CDR1 SEHNR and CDR2 FQNEAQ (reference sequence). CDR3 coding DNA: TGTGCCAGCAGCCCAAATCGGACTAGCTCCCACGAGCAGTACTTC. This codes for CASSPNRTSSHEQYF.

The chain joins TRBV16 to TRBJ1-5; D gene unclear. Germline CDR1 is KGHSY and CDR2 is FQNENV. This CDR3 has 19 amino acids. Trimming took 2 bases from V and 2 from J, leaving 22 bases between them. The CDR3 loop is CASSQRPGAGYSGNQPQHF. As DNA, the CDR3 is TGTGCCAGCAGCCAACGCCCGGGCGCCGGGTATAGCGGCAATCAGCCCCAGCATTTT.

The V call is TRBV7-2, the J call TRBJ2-7; 7 bases line up with TRBD2. Germline CDR1 reads SGHTA; CDR2 reads FQGNSA. The CDR3 extends over 15 amino acids. The ends lost 3 bases at V and 0 bases at J; junction bases unmatched: 5. In DNA form, the CDR3 reads TGTGCCAGCAGCTTCTTGCGGGGGTCCTCCTACGAGCAGTACTTC. This encodes CASSFLRGSSYEQYF.

CDR3 amino acids: CASSPRDRAGNEQFF. Here the CDR3 DNA reads TGCGCCAGCAGCCCCCGGGACAGGGCTGGCAATGAGCAGTTCTTC. The chain combines TRBV5-1 with TRBJ2-1, with 9 bases fitting TRBD1. The ends lost 4 bases at V and 6 bases at J; junction bases unmatched: 8. Germline CDR1 reads SGHRS; CDR2 reads YFSETQ. CDR3 size: 15 residues. Full variable domain (outside the CDR3, taken from reference TRBV5-1 and TRBJ2-1): KAGVTQTPRYLIKTRGQQVTLSCSPISGHRSVSWYQQTPGQGLQFLFEYFSETQRNKGNFPGRFSGRQFSNSRSEMNVSTLELGDSALYLCASSPRDRAGNEQFFGPGTRLTVL.

Details on this clone: Being one base from a much bigger clone, this may be a read error. Distinct nucleotide sequences in the sample also encode this CDR3. The chain has TRBV11-2 and TRBJ2-7; D not certain. The V and J ends lost 4 bases and 1 base respectively, with 2 bases between them. The V gene's germline CDR1 is SGHAT and CDR2 FQNNGV. This CDR3 spans 11 amino acids. CDR3 nucleotides: TGTGCCAGCAGCTCGTCCTACGAGCAGTACTTC. It codes for CASSSSYEQYF.

The V call is TRBV7-9, the J call TRBJ1-1; no clear D. The V end was cut by 5 bases, the J end by 4 bases, with 17 bases between. From germline, CDR1 is SEHNR and CDR2 FQNEAQ (reference sequence). This CDR3 is 15 amino acids long. CDR3 sequence reads: CASSRSDTWSTEAFF. CDR3 coding DNA: TGTGCCAGCAGCCGATCCGACACGTGGAGCACTGAAGCTTTCTTT.

The chain links TRBV10-2 to TRBJ2-3; 7 nucleotides match TRBD1. The CDR3 length is 16 residues. Germline CDR1 reads WSHSY; CDR2 reads SAAADI. V trimming: 5 bases; J trimming: 2 bases; junction bases outside the gene matches: 10. The CDR3 nucleotides read TGCGCCAGCAGTTCTCGTGACAGGGTCTTCACAGATACGCAGTATTTT. This encodes CASSSRDRVFTDTQYF.

CDR3 nucleotides: TGTGCCAGCAGCTTGAGGGACTCTGGAAACACCATATATTTT. It translates to CASSLRDSGNTIYF. The chain links TRBV7-8 to TRBJ1-3; D unresolved. V lost 3 bases, J lost 0 bases, and 6 bases lay in between. This CDR3 is 14 amino acids long. CDR1 is SGHVS and CDR2 is FQNEAQ in the germline V gene.

The V and J genes are TRBV5-6 and TRBJ2-3; D gene unclear. V lost 0 bases and J lost 6, with 5 bases in between. The CDR3 spans 12 residues. From germline, CDR1 is SGHDT and CDR2 YYEEEE. CDR3 residues: CASSLETDTQYF. The CDR3 bases are TGTGCCAGCAGCTTGGAGACTGATACGCAGTATTTT.